What follows are 13 T cell receptor beta chains derived from one specimen sequenced in a study of beta chain features in type 1 diabetes. General observations from the study: There was a moderate but significant shortening of TCRB CDR3s in all four CD4+ subsets of Type 1 diabetes patients.

These receptors lack a known antigen. Sequencing targeted expressed TCRB transcripts, as all isolated RNA had been reverse transcribed. TCRdb keeps only in-frame clones here, not all; method: immunoSEQ multiplex PCR. This sample carries 300,000 to 350,000 clones, around 9.3% of them seen once, and the ten largest clones take roughly 1%. The sequencing sample was made of central memory CD4+ T cells from blood. These receptor sequences come from a man younger than 45 with type 1 diabetes.

This clone was found a few times. In DNA, the CDR3 is TGCGCCAGCAGCCCGACAGGGACCTCCTACGAGCAGTACTTC. Residues: CASSPTGTSYEQYF. This rearrangement joins TRBV4-3 to TRBJ2-7, with 7 bases fitting TRBD1. V lost 4 bases and J lost 0; bases outside the gene matches: 3. The germline V gene encodes CDR1 LGHNA and CDR2 YSLEER. This CDR3 has 14 residues.

This clone showed up many times. This chain links TRBV29-1 with TRBJ2-2; D assignment may be TRBD1 or TRBD2 (6 bases each). Per germline, CDR1 SQVTM and CDR2 ANQGSEA. Trimming cost V 7 bases and J 1 base, with 10 bases left between them. The CDR3 has 13 amino acids. The CDR3 loop is CSAAGQNTGELFF. The DNA for the CDR3 is TGCAGCGCTGCGGGACAGAACACCGGGGAGCTGTTTTTT.

The chain uses TRBV7-2 and TRBJ1-2; D remains unclear. V shed 1 base and J shed 2 bases, with 8 bases lying between them. The CDR3 covers 14 residues. Germline assignment: CDR1 SGHTA and CDR2 FQGNSA. The CDR3 sequence is CASSLDGSNYGYTF. The CDR3 nucleotides read TGTGCCAGCAGCTTAGACGGCAGCAACTATGGCTACACCTTC.

V is TRBV6-5 and J is TRBJ2-7; the match to TRBD1 covers 8 bases. Germline V CDR1 and CDR2: MNHEY, SVGAGI. The CDR3 covers 15 residues. V lost 6 bases and J lost 0; bases outside the gene matches: 7. The CDR3: CASRRDRPSSYEQYF. In DNA, the CDR3 is TGTGCCAGCAGGCGGGACAGGCCAAGCTCCTACGAGCAGTACTTC.

This chain links TRBV7-2 with TRBJ2-5, with D possibly matching TRBD1 (5 bases). V was trimmed by 5 bases and J by 5 bases, leaving 15 bases between them. The CDR3 extends over 14 amino acids. Per the germline V gene, CDR1 is SGHTA and CDR2 is FQGNSA. The CDR3 DNA is TGTGCCAGCAGCGGGCAGGGTACACGGGAGACCCAGTACTTC. This codes for CASSGQGTRETQYF.

This clone was detected only a few times. The V call is TRBV14, the J call TRBJ2-7; 7 bases fit TRBD1. The V gene end was trimmed by 2 bases and the J gene end by 2 bases; junction bases not matched to a gene: 3. Germline V gives CDR1 SGHDN, CDR2 FVKESK. CDR3 size: 14 residues. For the CDR3, the DNA is TGTGCCAGCAGCCAACAAACAGGGGCCTACGAGCAGTACTTC. It codes for CASSQQTGAYEQYF.

The chain joins TRBV5-8 to TRBJ2-7; 7 nucleotides match TRBD1. V shed 4 bases and J 3 bases; nucleotides not matched to a gene: 4. Germline V gene data show CDR1 as SGHTS and CDR2 as YDEGEE. The CDR3 is 13 residues long. CDR3 residues: CASSRDRVYEQYF. The CDR3 region has the DNA TGTGCCAGCAGCCGAGACAGGGTCTACGAGCAGTACTTC.

This sequence joins TRBV18 and TRBJ2-5, with D possibly TRBD2 on 7 matching bases. The CDR3 sequence is 16 residues long. Germline values: CDR1 KGHSH, CDR2 LQKENI. Trimming removed 1 base at V and 4 bases at J, with 16 bases between. Here the CDR3 DNA reads TGTGCCAGCTCACCACTGAGAGGGGGGGCCGGAGAGACCCAGTACTTC. It translates to CASSPLRGGAGETQYF.

The chain employs TRBV7-2 and TRBJ2-1, with D maybe TRBD1 (6 bases). The CDR3 extends over 17 amino acids. Germline values: CDR1 SGHTA, CDR2 FQGNSA. Trimming shortened V by 1 base and J by 6 bases, and 19 bases separated the two germline ends. The CDR3 is CASSLDPYRQDINEQFF. The CDR3 DNA reads as TGTGCCAGCAGCTTAGACCCATATCGACAGGATATCAATGAGCAGTTCTTC.

V gene TRBV19 combines with J gene TRBJ2-5, with D perhaps matching TRBD1 or TRBD2 (5 bases each). Germline lookup yields CDR1 LNHDA and CDR2 SQIVND (reference sequence). CDR3 length equals 12 residues. Trimming left V 5 bases short and J 4 bases short, with 8 bases between. CDR3 sequence (DNA): TGTGCCAGTAGTGGGGGTAGAGAGACCCAGTACTTC. This encodes CASSGGRETQYF.

The CDR3 protein is CASSIEGETQYF. In DNA form, the CDR3 reads TGTGCCAGTAGTATAGAAGGAGAGACCCAGTACTTC. The chain employs TRBV19 and TRBJ2-5; D not certain. CDR1 is LNHDA and CDR2 is SQIVND in the germline V gene (reference sequence). The V and J ends lost 0 bases and 4 bases respectively, with 3 bases between them. The CDR3 spans 12 residues.

This chain uses TRBV7-2 with TRBJ1-1, with 9 bases lining up with TRBD1. V was clipped by 5 bases and J by 2 bases; unmatched bases: 6. This CDR3 contains 15 residues. Germline V gene data show CDR1 as SGHTA and CDR2 as FQGNSA. CDR3 protein: CASSETTGGNTEAFF. CDR3 DNA sequence: TGTGCCAGCAGCGAGACGACAGGGGGAAACACTGAAGCTTTCTTT. Full variable domain (rest looked up from reference TRBV7-2 and TRBJ1-1): GAGVSQSPSNKVTEKGKDVELRCDPISGHTALYWYRQSLGQGLEFLIYFQGNSAPDKSGLPSDRFSAERTGGSVSTLTIQRTQQEDSAVYLCASSETTGGNTEAFFGQGTRLTVV.

The chain combines TRBV28 with TRBJ1-2; D unresolved. Germline V lookup: CDR1 MDHEN, CDR2 SYDVKM. The CDR3 totals 14 residues. Trimming removed 8 bases from V and 0 bases from J, with 13 bases in between. CDR3 in amino acids: CASCPVSANYGYTF. Written as DNA, the CDR3 is TGTGCCAGCTGCCCTGTGAGTGCTAACTATGGCTACACCTTC.